Each of the 2 T cell receptor beta chains below was sequenced from the same sample in a study of T cell repertoires in cytomegalovirus infection (dated by TCRdb to the late 2010s). Sequencing was performed on an Illumina HiSeq 1500. The raw public reads went through TCRdb reprocessing: fastp at Q25, MiXCR clone calling, in-frame beta chains kept. One record per CDR3 amino acid sequence lists the most common genes and DNA. The sample data list 490,000 or so distinct CDR3 sequences, and around 10% of these were observed just once. The top ten clones comprise roughly 10% of the sample. The material sequenced was PBMCs. The receptors shown here come from a human donor in good health (CMV status not recorded). Some clones in this sample may be carry-over from other donors' samples.

This clonotype was counted many times. V usage is TRBV19 and J usage is TRBJ1-5; 7 nucleotides line up with TRBD1. CDR3 length equals 18 residues. V was clipped by 4 bases and J by 11 bases; unmatched bases: 23. Germline loops: CDR1 LNHDA, CDR2 SQIVND (reference sequence). The CDR3 coding sequence is TGTGCCAGTAGTAGTGATGCCGGGACAGTTGTGCGATCAATGGCCCAGCATTTT. It is translated as CASSSDAGTVVRSMAQHF.

This clonotype occurred many times. This chain joins TRBV7-2 and TRBJ2-7; D possibly corresponds to TRBD2 (5 bases). The germline V and J ends were trimmed by 7 bases and 0 bases, with 13 bases remaining between them. Germline CDR1 reads SGHTA; CDR2 reads FQGNSA. This CDR3 is 14 amino acids long. CDR3 sequence (DNA): TGTGCCAGCACCTGGGAGCAGAGCTCCTACGAGCAGTACTTC. Protein sequence: CASTWEQSSYEQYF.